The 13 T cell receptor beta chains presented below share a single source sample, sequenced in a study of beta chain features in type 1 diabetes. The authors reverse transcribed all of the isolated RNA, so sequencing captured expressed TCRB transcripts. Sequencing was performed with immunoSEQ multiplex PCR; in TCRdb, only in-frame clones are kept and a portion is missing. The data hold 300,000 to 400,000 clones, with 9.5% to 12% observed a single time. Sequenced material: naive CD4+ T cells from blood. Source of these receptors: a woman in her 30s in good health.

The rearrangement joins TRBV5-1 to TRBJ2-3; D is possibly TRBD2 (6 bases). From germline, CDR1 is SGHRS and CDR2 YFSETQ. This CDR3 has 18 residues. The V end lost 1 base, the J end lost 2 bases, and 20 bases lay between the germline ends. This chain's CDR3 is CASSLRLVAASLTDTQYF. CDR3 bases: TGCGCCAGCAGCTTGCGCCTTGTAGCGGCAAGCCTCACAGATACGCAGTATTTT.

This clone was seen a few times. The J gene is TRBJ1-5, the V gene TRBV28; D not certain. CDR3 length equals 12 residues. Germline-derived CDR1 and CDR2 are MDHEN and SYDVKM. V was clipped by 10 bases and J by 1 base, with 8 bases between them. The CDR3 coding sequence is TGTGCCACCGACACCAGCAATCAGCCCCAGCATTTT. Protein: CATDTSNQPQHF.

This clone was counted only a few times. The chain recombines TRBV28 with TRBJ2-7; possibly TRBD1 for D (5 bases). The CDR3 consists of 14 residues. V gave up 5 bases and J gave up 2 bases, with 13 bases separating them. CDR1 and CDR2 from the germline V gene are MDHEN and SYDVKM. CDR3 loop: CASSAGPPTYEQYF. The CDR3 region has the DNA TGTGCCAGCAGTGCAGGGCCACCGACCTACGAGCAGTACTTC.

The chain links TRBV6-4 to TRBJ2-1, with 11 bases lining up with TRBD2. Germline CDR1 and CDR2: MRHNA and SNTAGT. This CDR3 is 15 amino acids long. Germline trimming cut 5 bases from V and 5 bases from J; bases unmatched to any gene: 5. The CDR3 is CASSTLAGVDNEQFF. The CDR3 coding sequence is TGTGCCAGCAGTACACTAGCGGGAGTCGACAATGAGCAGTTCTTC.

The V gene is TRBV28, the J gene TRBJ2-7, with 8 bases fitting TRBD1. The length of the CDR3 is 14 residues. The J segment lost 3 bases and the V segment lost 3 bases, leaving 4 bases of the junction unmatched. Germline V lookup: CDR1 MDHEN, CDR2 SYDVKM. Here the CDR3 reads CASSFPGQVYEQYF. The CDR3 DNA reads as TGTGCCAGCAGTTTTCCGGGACAGGTCTACGAGCAGTACTTC.

The rearrangement uses TRBV18 and TRBJ1-2; D is possibly TRBD1 (6 bases). The ends were cut back, 3 bases at V and 8 bases at J, with 13 bases in the middle. The CDR3 extends over 13 amino acids. Germline CDR1 and CDR2: KGHSH and LQKENI. CDR3 amino acids: CASSPRAGEGYTF. The CDR3 coding sequence is TGTGCCAGCTCACCTCGGGCAGGGGAAGGCTACACCTTC.

The V and J genes are TRBV2 and TRBJ2-7, with D perhaps TRBD2 (5 bases). The V end was cut by 5 bases, the J end by 0 bases, with 11 bases between. This CDR3 comprises 14 residues. CDR1 is SNHLY, CDR2 FYNNEI, per germline. This CDR3 is CASSRRRSSYEQYF. The CDR3 DNA is TGTGCCAGCAGTAGGAGGCGGAGCTCCTACGAGCAGTACTTC.

The J gene is TRBJ2-7, the V gene TRBV18; TRBD1 might be the D (6 bases). The CDR3 extends over 17 amino acids. CDR1 is KGHSH and CDR2 is LQKENI in the germline V gene. Trimming removed 0 bases from V and 3 bases from J, with 18 bases in between. CDR3 protein: CASSPPRDRFTVYEQYF. CDR3 coding DNA: TGTGCCAGCTCACCACCAAGAGACAGGTTCACGGTCTACGAGCAGTACTTC.

The chain uses TRBV5-4 and TRBJ2-7, with D maybe TRBD1 (5 bases). V lost 4 bases and J lost 2, with 10 bases in between. Germline V gives CDR1 SGHNT, CDR2 YYREEE (reference sequence). The CDR3 length is 13 residues. The chain's CDR3 is CASSTQDTYEQYF. The CDR3 DNA reads TGTGCCAGCAGCACGCAGGACACCTACGAGCAGTACTTC.

The V gene is TRBV7-3, the J gene TRBJ2-3, with TRBD2 as a possible D gene (5 bases). The CDR3 spans 12 residues. CDR1 is SGHTA, CDR2 FQGTGA, per germline. V dropped 4 bases and J dropped 4 bases, with 6 bases sitting between them. The CDR3 spells CASSYGADTQYF. In nucleotides, the CDR3 is TGTGCCAGCAGCTACGGGGCAGATACGCAGTATTTT.

The chain employs TRBV5-1 and TRBJ2-4, with TRBD1 as a possible D gene (5 bases). CDR3 length equals 14 residues. V dropped 1 base and J dropped 3 bases, with 8 bases sitting between them. Germline-derived CDR1 and CDR2 are SGHRS and YFSETQ. The CDR3 loop is CASSLQGHKNIQYF. CDR3 nucleotides: TGCGCCAGCAGCTTGCAGGGCCACAAAAACATTCAGTACTTC.

This chain links TRBV21-1 with TRBJ2-7; the table assigns TRBD1, which was not confirmed against the DNA. TRBV21-1 is a pseudogene locus. This CDR3 spans 15 amino acids. This chain's CDR3 is CASSKHSGTVTRQYF. CDR3 DNA: TGTGCCAGCAGCAAACATTCCGGGACAGTGACACGGCAGTACTTC.

This clone was seen a few times. This chain joins TRBV2 and TRBJ2-1, with no clear D. The V end was cut by 4 bases, the J end by 6 bases, with 10 bases between. The CDR3 totals 13 residues. Germline V gives CDR1 SNHLY, CDR2 FYNNEI. CDR3 nucleotides: TGTGCCAGCAGTGTCCAGGTTGTCAATGAGCAGTTCTTC. Protein sequence: CASSVQVVNEQFF.